This T cell receptor beta chain was identified in a study of T cell repertoires in cytomegalovirus infection. Study summary: Public signatures in TCR beta pointed to CMV infection and matching HLA type.

Trimming removed 5 bases at V and 3 bases at J, with 13 bases between. Per germline, CDR1 SEHNR and CDR2 FQNEAQ (reference sequence). The CDR3 has 14 residues. Study-wide results and limits: Dominating the ex vivo response were HLA-C-restricted CMV-specific TCR beta clonotypes. Of the TCR beta families, the public ones yielded a cumulative frequency that identified carriers of CMV plus the relevant HLA.

This clonotype was found a few times. Its antigen is unknown. Via MiXCR, TCRdb re-called the reads, giving one row per CDR3 protein. The table includes 200,000 to 300,000 distinct CDR3 sequences, around 8.7% detected once. The V call is TRBV7-9, the J call TRBJ1-2; D possibly corresponds to TRBD1 (6 bases). The source material was PBMCs. The clonotype originates from a human donor in good health (CMV status not recorded). Some clones in this sample may be carry-over from other donors' samples. CDR3: CASSPLTGDYGYTF. The CDR3 DNA follows: TGTGCCAGCAGCCCCTTGACAGGCGACTATGGCTACACCTTC.